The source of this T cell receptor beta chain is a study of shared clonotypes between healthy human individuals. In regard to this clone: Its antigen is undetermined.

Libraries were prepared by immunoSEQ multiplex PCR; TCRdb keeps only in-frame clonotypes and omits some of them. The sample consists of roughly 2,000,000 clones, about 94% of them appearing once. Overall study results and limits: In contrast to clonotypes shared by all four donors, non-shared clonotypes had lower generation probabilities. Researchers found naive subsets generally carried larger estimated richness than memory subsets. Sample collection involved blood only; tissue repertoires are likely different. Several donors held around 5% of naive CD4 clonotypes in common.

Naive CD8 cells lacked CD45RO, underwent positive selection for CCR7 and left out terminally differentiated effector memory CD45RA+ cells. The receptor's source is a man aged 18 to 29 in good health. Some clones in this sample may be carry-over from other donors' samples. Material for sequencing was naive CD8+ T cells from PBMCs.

For the CDR3, the DNA is TGTGCCAGCAGTTTGATTAGCGGGATATCCGGGGAGCTGTTTTTT. Translated: CASSLISGISGELFF. V and J are TRBV27 and TRBJ2-2, with 8 positions matching TRBD2. CDR1 and CDR2 (germline): MNHEY, SMNVEV (reference sequence). The CDR3 is made up of 15 amino acids. Trimming cost V 3 bases and J 6 bases; bases outside gene matches: 6.